The subject of this entry is one TCR beta chain. The CDR3 has 17 amino acids. J was trimmed by 8 bases and V by 6 bases; bases with no gene match: 19. CDR1 and CDR2 (germline): MGHRA, YSYEKL. The method was immunoSEQ multiplex PCR; TCRdb's version includes in-frame clones alone and lacks a portion of them. The sample includes roughly 140,000 clones, 70% to 85% of them seen just once. The data are from a study of blood T cell repertoires in COVID-19. Whole-study context: COVID-19 samples, acute and convalescent, were from the United States, Italy and Spain. PBMCs, B-cell-depleted T cells, or T cells provided the cDNA or gDNA that made up the material.

What was sequenced was peripheral blood. This TCR came from a woman between 50 and 59 years old with acute or convalescent COVID-19. This chain joins TRBV4-1 and TRBJ2-3; 8 bases are a match to TRBD2. The CDR3 sequence: CASSTVMGRGAVSTQYF. CDR3 nucleotides: TGCGCCAGCAGTACGGTAATGGGGCGGGGGGCCGTAAGTACGCAGTATTTT.